The clone carrying this TCR beta chain has only a few counts. Its antigen is unknown. This sample was taken from a study of cytomegalovirus exposure and HLA in healthy donors. Study results and limitations: In a later analysis, TCR beta V- and J-gene trimming showed a link to a missense DCLRE1C variant.

Germline CDR1 and CDR2: MDHEN and SYDVKM. The CDR3 extends over 14 amino acids. Trimming removed 3 bases from V and 0 bases from J, with 6 bases in between. Samples came from healthy bone marrow donors. PCR was performed using 60 Vbeta and 13 Jbeta primers. Here immunoSEQ multiplex PCR was the method, and the copy in TCRdb shows in-frame clones only, minus some. The data contain 95,000 to 100,000 clones, around a tenth of them singletons. The TCR was taken from a man in his fifties or sixties in good health and CMV-seropositive. The specimen was PBMCs. The chain has TRBV28 and TRBJ1-5; D is unresolved. CDR3 region: CASSFSNSNQPQHF. The CDR3 region has the DNA TGTGCCAGCAGTTTTAGTAATAGCAATCAGCCCCAGCATTTT.